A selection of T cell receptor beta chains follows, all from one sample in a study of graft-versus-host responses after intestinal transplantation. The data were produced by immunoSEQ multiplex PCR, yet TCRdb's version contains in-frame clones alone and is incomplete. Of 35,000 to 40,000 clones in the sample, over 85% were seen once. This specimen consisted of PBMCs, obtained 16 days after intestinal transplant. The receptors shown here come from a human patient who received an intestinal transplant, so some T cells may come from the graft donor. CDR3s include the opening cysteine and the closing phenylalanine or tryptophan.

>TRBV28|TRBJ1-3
CASSLQWTGNTIYF
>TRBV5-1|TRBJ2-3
CASSLQTSGTDTQYF
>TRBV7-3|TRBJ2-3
CASSLVGGSTDTQYF
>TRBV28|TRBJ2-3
CASSRDREINTQYF
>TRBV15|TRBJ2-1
CATSSVGLAGFDNEQFF
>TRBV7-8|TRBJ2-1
CASSPFASASYNEQFF
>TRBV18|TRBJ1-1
CASSPYMEIAGNTEAFF
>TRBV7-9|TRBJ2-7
CASSLRFGSGSYEQYF
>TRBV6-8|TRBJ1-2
CASRDYDGYTF
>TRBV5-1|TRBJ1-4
CASSLSGSIVSETNEKLFF
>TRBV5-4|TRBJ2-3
CASSLGQRLGADTQYF
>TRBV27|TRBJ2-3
CASQNRRSTSTDTQYF
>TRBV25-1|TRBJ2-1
CASTLGLEIEQFF
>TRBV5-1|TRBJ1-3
CASSTKTGVGNTIYF
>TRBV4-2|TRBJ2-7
CASSQVRADPYEQYF
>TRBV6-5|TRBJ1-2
CASSESQGARGYTF
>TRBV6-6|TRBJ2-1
CASSSGLGIYNEQFF
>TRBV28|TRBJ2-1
CASSLQALAGVYEQFF
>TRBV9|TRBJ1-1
CASSVGDPNTEAFF
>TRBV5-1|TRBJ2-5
CASSHLTGDQETQYF
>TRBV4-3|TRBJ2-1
CASSHLTSGRSDEQFF
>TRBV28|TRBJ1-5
CASSLPGGDYQPQHF
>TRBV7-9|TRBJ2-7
CASSPGHYYEQYF
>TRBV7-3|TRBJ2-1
CASSSLGLAGTYSYNEQFF
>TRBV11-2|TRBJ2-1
CASSPYNEQFF
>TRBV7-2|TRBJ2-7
CASRMTSGSPEQYF
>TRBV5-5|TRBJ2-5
CASSILTAVGIGTQYF
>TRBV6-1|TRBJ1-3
CASSPILSGNTIYF
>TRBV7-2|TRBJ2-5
CASSFTLAGGGETQYF
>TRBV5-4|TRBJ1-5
CASSLDSQPQHF
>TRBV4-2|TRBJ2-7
CASSQRAGTSVYEQYF
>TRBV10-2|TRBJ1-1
CASGTLSFVPTEAFF
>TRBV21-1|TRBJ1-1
CASSKAPVGNTEAFF
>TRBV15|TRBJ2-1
CATSRDQGGGQQFF
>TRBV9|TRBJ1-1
CARSVGWGDGLTEAFF
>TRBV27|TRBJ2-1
CASSIGPGPYNEQFF
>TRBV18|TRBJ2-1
CASSPDRGSYNEQFF
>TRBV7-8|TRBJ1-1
CASSLRGGGLYSEAFF
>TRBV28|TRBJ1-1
CASRYTGGTEAFF
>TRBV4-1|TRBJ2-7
CASSQDPPGLAGAEQYF
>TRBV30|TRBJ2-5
CAWSVGGGHETQYF
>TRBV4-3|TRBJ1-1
CASSQGVSPTEAFF
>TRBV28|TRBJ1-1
CASSFLAGTGTSDTEAFF
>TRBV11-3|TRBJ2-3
CASSLQLSGADTQYF
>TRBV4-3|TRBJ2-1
CASSQDLRESSYNEQFF
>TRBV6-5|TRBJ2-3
CASSMERVTDTQYF
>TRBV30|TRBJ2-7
CAWSVRGDREQYF
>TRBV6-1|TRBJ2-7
CASSERSSYEQYF
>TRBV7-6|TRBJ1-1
CASSLNPTSGGTEAFF
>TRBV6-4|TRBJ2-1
CASSAGRARYNEQFF
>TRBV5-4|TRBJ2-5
CASSFQGGREQETQYF
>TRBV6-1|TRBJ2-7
CASLRQRDEQYF
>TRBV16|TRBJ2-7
CASSQFNALVGGEQYF
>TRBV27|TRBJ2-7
CASSWSALGSYEQYF
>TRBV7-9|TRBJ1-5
CASSPGQRDEPQHF
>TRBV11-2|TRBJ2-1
CASSLASGSWEQFF
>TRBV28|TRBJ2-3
CASSFEHRLVTDTQYF